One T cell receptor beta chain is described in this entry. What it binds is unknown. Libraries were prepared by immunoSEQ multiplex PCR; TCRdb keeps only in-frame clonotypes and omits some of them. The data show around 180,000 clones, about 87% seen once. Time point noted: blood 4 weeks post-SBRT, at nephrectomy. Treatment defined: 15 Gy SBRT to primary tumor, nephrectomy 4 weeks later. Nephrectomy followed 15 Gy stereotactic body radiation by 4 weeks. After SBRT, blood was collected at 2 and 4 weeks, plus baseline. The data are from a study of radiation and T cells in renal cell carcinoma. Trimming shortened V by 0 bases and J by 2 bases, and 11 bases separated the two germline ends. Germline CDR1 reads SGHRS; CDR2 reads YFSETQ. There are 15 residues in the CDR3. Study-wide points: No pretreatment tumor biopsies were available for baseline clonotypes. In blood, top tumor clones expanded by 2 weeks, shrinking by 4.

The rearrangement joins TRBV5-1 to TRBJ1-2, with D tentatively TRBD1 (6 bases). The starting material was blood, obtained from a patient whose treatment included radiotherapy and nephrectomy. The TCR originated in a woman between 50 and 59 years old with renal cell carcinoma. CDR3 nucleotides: TGCGCCAGCAGCTTGGCCGCCGGACAGAACTATGGCTACACCTTC. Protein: CASSLAAGQNYGYTF.